One sample yielded the 24 T cell receptor beta chains listed below, sequenced in a study of blood T cell repertoires in COVID-19. The table came from immunoSEQ multiplex PCR; TCRdb's copy has only in-frame clones and leaves some out. The sample records roughly 280,000 clones, approximately 90% being singletons. Sequencing was carried out using PBMCs or T cells enriched from blood (not recorded which). The receptor set was obtained from a woman younger than 45 with acute COVID-19.

The rearrangement joins TRBV5-4 to TRBJ2-7; a possible D gene is TRBD1 (5 bases). The V end lost 2 bases, the J end lost 7 bases, and 10 bases lay between the germline ends. CDR1 and CDR2 (germline): SGHNT, YYREEE (reference sequence). The CDR3 runs 12 residues. The CDR3 coding sequence is TGTGCCAGCAGCTTCAGGGTGGGGGAGCAGTACTTC. Translation: CASSFRVGEQYF.

The J gene is TRBJ2-1, the V gene TRBV11-2; 9 positions match TRBD2. V shed 4 bases, J shed 4 bases, and the junction held 8 bases outside the gene matches. The CDR3 is 16 residues long. Germline V gene sequence: CDR1 SGHAT, CDR2 FQNNGV. The CDR3 bases are TGTGCCAGCAGCTACCGACTAGCGGAGATGTACAATGAGCAGTTCTTC. Residues: CASSYRLAEMYNEQFF.

The J gene is TRBJ2-1, the V gene TRBV2; 7 bases map to TRBD1. CDR3 length equals 14 residues. Germline lookup yields CDR1 SNHLY and CDR2 FYNNEI. V was clipped by 6 bases and J by 5 bases; unmatched bases: 7. The CDR3 region has the DNA TGTGCCAGCAGCCCCGGGACAGCAAACAATGAGCAGTTCTTC. Residues: CASSPGTANNEQFF.

This chain joins TRBV21-1 and TRBJ2-7; the D call of TRBD2 is as the table states it, not checked on the DNA. TRBV21-1 is a pseudogene locus. The CDR3 spans 15 residues. DNA of the CDR3: TGTGCCAGCAGCAAAGAGGTGGTCAGGGAGGGCGAGCAGTACTTC. Translated: CASSKEVVREGEQYF.

This clone was seen just once. The chain joins TRBV3-1 (or the pseudogene TRBV3-2) to TRBJ2-7; 7 nucleotides align to TRBD2. CDR1 LGHDT and CDR2 YNNKEL come from the germline V gene (reference sequence). The CDR3 has 17 amino acids. Unmatched junction bases numbered 16, after V lost 3 bases and J lost 5 bases. The CDR3 DNA reads as TGTGCCAGCAGCCACGGAGGGGCGGGAGCTACGCATAACGAGCAGTACTTC. Translating it yields CASSHGGAGATHNEQYF.

Worth noting for this clone: The same CDR3 also results from other DNA sequences found in this sample. The chain is built from TRBV27 and TRBJ2-7; D is ambiguous. This CDR3 has 13 residues. With 6 bases removed from V and 1 base from J, the gap between germline ends came to 10 bases. From germline, CDR1 is MNHEY and CDR2 SMNVEV (reference sequence). In DNA form, the CDR3 reads TGTGCCAGCAGCTTTGGGCCGTCCTACGAGCAGTACTTC. Translating gives CASSFGPSYEQYF.

The rearrangement uses TRBV6-1 and TRBJ1-1; a weak D match, TRBD1 (5 bases). The germline CDR1 and CDR2 sequences are MNHNS and SASEGT. The ends were cut back, 3 bases at V and 7 bases at J, with 12 bases in the middle. The length of the CDR3 is 13 residues. CDR3 residues: CASSESETDEAFF. The CDR3 coding sequence is TGTGCCAGCAGTGAGTCTGAGACAGATGAAGCTTTCTTT.

This chain links TRBV7-2 with TRBJ2-3; 10 positions agree with TRBD2. After removal of 5 bases from V and 12 bases from J, the junction contained 14 bases not matched to a gene. Per the germline V gene, CDR1 is SGHTA and CDR2 is FQGNSA. CDR3 length: 15 residues. The CDR3 is CASSPGSISGRYQYF. DNA of the CDR3: TGTGCCAGCAGCCCCGGGTCCATTAGCGGGAGGTACCAGTATTTT.

This rearrangement joins TRBV29-1 to TRBJ2-3; possibly TRBD2 for D (6 bases). Germline assignment: CDR1 SQVTM and CDR2 ANQGSEA. Trimming left V 0 bases short and J 8 bases short, with 24 bases between. The length of the CDR3 is 17 residues. This CDR3 is CSVEEVSSATTEGTQYF. For the CDR3, the DNA is TGCAGCGTTGAAGAGGTCTCTAGCGCGACTACGGAGGGTACGCAGTATTTT.

The CDR3 loop is CASSPGTGSRPDEQFF. The CDR3 DNA follows: TGTGCCAGTAGTCCCGGGACAGGATCGAGGCCCGATGAGCAGTTCTTC. This chain links TRBV19 with TRBJ2-1; 8 bases fit TRBD1. The germline V gene encodes CDR1 LNHDA and CDR2 SQIVND (reference sequence). The CDR3 extends over 16 amino acids. After removal of 5 bases from V and 8 bases from J, the junction contained 14 bases not matched to a gene.

The CDR3 DNA reads TGTGCCAGCAGCGTTCTCAGGGGTCCGGGGAATGAGCAGTTCTTC. Translation gives CASSVLRGPGNEQFF. The chain has TRBV9 and TRBJ2-1; a weak D match, TRBD1 (6 bases). Trimming pared 2 bases from V and 7 bases from J, leaving 16 bases between. This CDR3 contains 15 residues. Looked up from germline, CDR1 is SGDLS and CDR2 is YYNGEE.

The V gene is TRBV7-3, the J gene TRBJ2-3, with D possibly being TRBD2 (6 bases). V gave up 3 bases and J gave up 1 base, with 17 bases separating them. Germline V CDR1 and CDR2: SGHTA, FQGTGA. CDR3 length: 17 amino acids. CDR3: CASSFGGTLLGTDTQYF. The CDR3 bases are TGTGCCAGCAGCTTCGGCGGGACCCTCCTTGGCACAGATACGCAGTATTTT.

This clone was seen just once. The junction and the germline gene differ at one end; a read error may be behind it. The chain recombines TRBV4-2 with TRBJ2-3, with a possible D match to TRBD2 (6 bases). The germline CDR1 and CDR2 sequences are LGHNA and YNFKEQ. The CDR3 spans 19 residues. The CDR3 reads CASSRQGRPAGGSIDTQYF. The CDR3 DNA is TGTGCCAGCAGCCGCCAAGGGCGCCCAGCGGGTGGAAGCATAGATACGCAGTATTTT.

The rearrangement uses TRBV9 and TRBJ2-5; D is undetermined. V lost 2 bases, J lost 3 bases, and 11 bases lay in between. CDR3 size: 14 residues. Germline values: CDR1 SGDLS, CDR2 YYNGEE. The CDR3 bases are TGTGCCAGCAGCGTTCTAGGCGTTGAAGAGACCCAGTACTTC. Its protein is CASSVLGVEETQYF.

V usage is TRBV28 and J usage is TRBJ2-1, with D tentatively TRBD2 (6 bases). The CDR3 sequence is 15 residues long. With 6 bases removed from V and 5 bases from J, the gap between germline ends came to 17 bases. Germline V gene sequence: CDR1 MDHEN, CDR2 SYDVKM. CDR3 amino acids: CASRSAGKVNNEQFF. CDR3 sequence (DNA): TGTGCCAGCAGGTCGGCGGGAAAGGTGAACAATGAGCAGTTCTTC.

The chain has TRBV18 and TRBJ1-1; no clear D. Trimming cost V 4 bases and J 0 bases, with 12 bases left between them. This CDR3 contains 15 residues. Per the germline V gene, CDR1 is KGHSH and CDR2 is LQKENI. CDR3 coding DNA: TGTGCCAGCTCACTCCCGGGGAGGATGAACACTGAAGCTTTCTTT. As protein: CASSLPGRMNTEAFF.

This chain links TRBV7-8 with TRBJ1-5; the match to TRBD1 covers 10 bases. This CDR3 region has 15 residues. V was pared by 3 bases and J by 5 bases, with 4 bases of the junction left unmatched. Germline V gene lookup returns CDR1 SGHVS and CDR2 FQNEAQ. The CDR3 here is CASSFGQGGYQPQHF. The CDR3 DNA sequence: TGTGCCAGCAGCTTTGGACAGGGGGGATATCAGCCCCAGCATTTT.

The gene calls are TRBV7-3 and TRBJ2-5, with D possibly matching TRBD2 (6 bases). CDR1 is SGHTA, CDR2 FQGTGA, per germline. The V gene lost 4 bases and the J gene lost 4 bases, with 10 bases spanning the gap. The CDR3 is 13 amino acids. The CDR3 sequence: CASSSSSVETQYF. The CDR3 DNA is TGTGCCAGCAGCTCCTCTAGCGTAGAGACCCAGTACTTC.

The rearrangement links TRBV15 to TRBJ1-6; a possible D gene is TRBD1 (6 bases). The CDR3 spans 15 residues. The V end lost 3 bases, the J end lost 10 bases, and 16 bases lay between the germline ends. The germline CDR1 and CDR2 sequences are LNHNV and YYDKDF (reference sequence). The CDR3 nucleotides are TGTGCCACCAGCAGCCGTACAGGGTATGGATCACCCCTCCACTTT. As protein: CATSSRTGYGSPLHF.

V gene TRBV7-9 combines with J gene TRBJ2-1; weak D call: TRBD1 (7 bases). The CDR3 spans 13 residues. V dropped 5 bases and J dropped 8 bases, with 13 bases sitting between them. Germline CDR1 and CDR2: SEHNR and FQNEAQ (reference sequence). The CDR3 is CASSQGGGDEQFF. DNA for the CDR3: TGTGCCAGCAGCCAGGGGGGTGGCGATGAGCAGTTCTTC.

Comments on this clone: At one end, the junction sequence differs from germline, possibly due to a read error. Additional DNA sequences in this sample encode the identical CDR3. The rearrangement links TRBV28 to TRBJ1-1; D might be TRBD1 (5 bases). CDR3 length: 13 residues. The germline gives CDR1 MDHEN, CDR2 SYDVKM. The CDR3 DNA reads as TGTGCCAGCAGTTGGGGGGTTAACACTGAAGCCTTCTTT. Its translation: CASSWGVNTEAFF.

This chain links TRBV3-1 (or the pseudogene TRBV3-2) with TRBJ1-2; no reliable D call. Trimming removed 1 base at V and 2 bases at J, with 11 bases between. The germline V gene has CDR1 LGHDT and CDR2 YNNKEL (reference sequence). The CDR3 contains 15 residues. CDR3 amino acids: CASSQVVGGNYGYTF. The CDR3 DNA reads TGTGCCAGCAGCCAAGTTGTTGGAGGGAACTATGGCTACACCTTC.

The V and J genes are TRBV18 and TRBJ2-6; no clear D gene. The V end was cut by 1 base, the J end by 2 bases, with 15 bases between. CDR3 length: 18 amino acids. Germline values: CDR1 KGHSH, CDR2 LQKENI. CDR3 in amino acids: CASSPLVSPTAGANVLTF. The CDR3 nucleotides are TGTGCCAGCTCACCACTGGTATCCCCCACGGCTGGGGCCAACGTCCTGACTTTC.

This clone was observed once. V is TRBV6-5 and J is TRBJ2-1, with 7 bases that match TRBD1. The CDR3 is made up of 15 amino acids. CDR1 is MNHEY, CDR2 SVGAGI, per germline. After removal of 6 bases from V and 2 bases from J, the junction contained 7 bases not matched to a gene. In DNA, the CDR3 is TGTGCCAGCAGGACAAAGGGGGCAGCCTACAATGAGCAGTTCTTC. Translated, it gives CASRTKGAAYNEQFF.